This TCR beta chain came from a study of vaccination and CD4 T cells after COVID-19. As for the study in general: Convalescent participants consisted of six males and four females, two being Hispanic.

Comments on this clonotype: Its antigen remains unidentified.

With V trimmed by 6 bases and J by 5 bases, 14 bases remained unmatched. The CDR3 extends over 16 amino acids. Germline V gene sequence: CDR1 LNHDA, CDR2 SQIVND (reference sequence). The treatment here: approximately 9-day PBMC culture with coronavirus spike peptide pools or control peptides (ViraFEST assay). After culture for 10 to 11 days, isolation of CD4+ T cells was performed by negative selection. Sequencing of DNA taken from cultured CD4+ T cells relied on the Oncomine TCR Beta short-read assay. Using its own MiXCR run on the PCR reads, TCRdb lists one record per CDR3 protein. Among over 15,000 distinct CDR3 sequences listed, roughly 49% were seen once.

The sequenced sample was CD4+ T cells from blood, cultured in vitro, obtained before SARS-CoV-2 vaccination. J is TRBJ2-5 and V is TRBV19, with TRBD1 identical over 8 bases. This receptor was identified in a human donor who had recovered from COVID-19. CDR3 coding DNA: TGTGCCAGTAGCAAACCCTCAGGGGGCGGAAAGGAGACCCAGTACTTC. It codes for CASSKPSGGGKETQYF.